Shown below are 32 T cell receptor beta chains from a single sample sequenced in a study of blood T cells in healthy people across ages. With a J-beta primer mix and a sample-barcoded 5' primer, a second PCR ran roughly 6 to 12 cycles. TCRdb reanalysed the 5' RACE reads using MiXCR and keeps one entry per CDR3 protein. The table includes over a million distinct CDR3 sequences, around 59% detected once. Input material: blood. The receptors derive from a man aged 18-30 years in good health.

The genes are TRBV20-1 and TRBJ2-7, with D tentatively TRBD1 (5 bases). This CDR3 has 15 residues. Per the germline V gene, CDR1 is DFQATT and CDR2 is SNEGSKA (reference sequence). Deletions cut 5 bases from V and 1 base from J, with 18 bases between. The CDR3 spells CSAPPLGQGSYEQYF. The CDR3, as DNA: TGCAGTGCTCCCCCCCTGGGGCAGGGATCCTACGAGCAGTACTTC.

This clonotype came up a few times. This chain links TRBV13 with TRBJ2-5; D uncertain. The CDR3 consists of 12 residues. Trimming removed 5 bases from V and 11 bases from J, with 15 bases in between. CDR1 and CDR2 (germline): PRHDT, FYEKMQ (reference sequence). As DNA, the CDR3 is TGTGCCAGCAGCCTATGGAGTTCTGAGCAGTACTTC. It yields the protein CASSLWSSEQYF.

The chain employs TRBV29-1 and TRBJ2-5; 9 nucleotides line up with TRBD1. This CDR3 region has 13 residues. Germline lookup yields CDR1 SQVTM and CDR2 ANQGSEA. Losses at the gene ends were 7 bases for V and 11 bases for J; bases not matched to a gene: 14. Here the CDR3 reads CSARDRELKGQYF. The DNA for the CDR3 is TGCAGCGCCCGGGACAGGGAGCTTAAAGGGCAGTACTTC.

The rearrangement links TRBV5-5 to TRBJ2-5, with 11 bases lining up with TRBD1. The length of the CDR3 is 16 residues. The J segment lost 2 bases and the V segment lost 3 bases, leaving 6 bases of the junction unmatched. Germline values: CDR1 SGHKS, CDR2 YYEKEE (reference sequence). CDR3 coding DNA: TGTGCCAGCAGCTCTCGGACAGGGGGCGAGCAAGAGACCCAGTACTTC. Its translation is CASSSRTGGEQETQYF.

V usage is TRBV15 and J usage is TRBJ1-4; D ambiguous. This CDR3 is built from 14 residues. Germline V lookup: CDR1 LNHNV, CDR2 YYDKDF (reference sequence). V was pared by 0 bases and J by 8 bases, with 10 bases between. CDR3 sequence reads: CATSRDGPTEKLFF. CDR3 coding DNA: TGTGCCACCAGCAGAGATGGGCCCACAGAAAAACTGTTTTTT.

This clonotype was observed a handful of times. The chain carries TRBV20-1 and TRBJ2-7; the D gene is possibly TRBD2 (6 bases). Trimming took 3 bases from V and 2 from J, leaving 14 bases between them. The CDR3 is 14 amino acids. Germline CDR1 and CDR2: DFQATT and SNEGSKA (reference sequence). CDR3 loop: CSASGTPGPYEQYF. The CDR3 DNA is TGCAGTGCTAGTGGGACTCCAGGTCCCTACGAGCAGTACTTC.

This clonotype came up a few times. J is TRBJ1-6 and V is TRBV10-3; 8 bases align to TRBD1. This CDR3 contains 13 residues. Germline CDR1 and CDR2: ENHRY and SYGVKD. The junction had 7 bases not matched to a gene; V was cut back by 10 bases and J by 8 bases. CDR3 residues: CATRTGTDSPLHF. CDR3 bases: TGTGCCACTAGGACAGGGACTGATTCACCCCTCCACTTT.

V usage is TRBV20-1 and J usage is TRBJ2-7, with 12 bases that match TRBD2. J gave up 4 bases and V 1 base, and 8 bases lay outside the gene matches. Germline CDR1 is DFQATT and CDR2 is SNEGSKA (reference sequence). The CDR3 contains 16 residues. The CDR3 loop is CSARVTTSGGLYEQYF. CDR3 nucleotides: TGCAGTGCTAGAGTCACGACTAGCGGGGGTCTTTACGAGCAGTACTTC.

This clonotype was detected a few times. The chain uses TRBV4-2 and TRBJ2-1, with D possibly TRBD2 on 6 matching bases. Germline V lookup: CDR1 LGHNA, CDR2 YNFKEQ. This CDR3 comprises 15 residues. The V end lost 1 base, the J end lost 8 bases, and 15 bases lay between the germline ends. In DNA form, the CDR3 reads TGTGCCAGCAGCCAAGCGGGAGAGGGAATCGATGAGCAGTTCTTC. It is translated as CASSQAGEGIDEQFF.

The chain has TRBV5-4 and TRBJ2-4, with 12 bases fitting TRBD1. The germline V gene encodes CDR1 SGHNT and CDR2 YYREEE (reference sequence). The CDR3 loop spans 16 amino acids. V dropped 3 bases and J dropped 2; count of bases not matched to a gene: 3. The CDR3 bases are TGTGCCAGCAGCTCGGGACAGGGGGCAACCAAAAACATTCAGTACTTC. Its protein is CASSSGQGATKNIQYF. The full variable domain, rest sourced from reference TRBV5-4 and TRBJ2-4, is ETGVTQSPTHLIKTRGQQVTLRCSSQSGHNTVSWYQQALGQGPQFIFQYYREEENGRGNFPPRFSGLQFPNYSSELNVNALELDDSALYLCASSSGQGATKNIQYFGAGTRLSVL.

CDR3 nucleotides: TGTGCCAGCAGCCCCCGCGCGGGGGAAGAGACCCAGTACTTC. This codes for CASSPRAGEETQYF. V usage is TRBV7-2 and J usage is TRBJ2-5, with 7 bases identical to TRBD2. Germline V gene data show CDR1 as SGHTA and CDR2 as FQGNSA. The J segment lost 3 bases and the V segment lost 5 bases, leaving 6 bases of the junction unmatched. This CDR3 comprises 14 residues.

This clonotype was counted only a few times. The gene calls are TRBV19 and TRBJ2-3; D is perhaps TRBD2 (6 bases). CDR3 length: 15 residues. Trimming pared 3 bases from V and 3 bases from J, leaving 13 bases between. Germline assignment: CDR1 LNHDA and CDR2 SQIVND (reference sequence). DNA for the CDR3: TGTGCCAGTAGTATGGCGGGGTTTCGTACAGATACGCAGTATTTT. This encodes CASSMAGFRTDTQYF.

V and J are TRBV5-1 and TRBJ1-4; no clear D gene. V was clipped by 0 bases and J by 3 bases, with 15 bases between them. The length of the CDR3 is 17 residues. The germline gives CDR1 SGHRS, CDR2 YFSETQ. The CDR3 sequence: CASSLGAVGSSNEKLFF. CDR3 DNA: TGCGCCAGCAGCTTGGGGGCGGTCGGATCTTCTAATGAAAAACTGTTTTTT.

This clonotype was detected only a few times. V and J are TRBV11-2 and TRBJ2-7, with 11 bases identical to TRBD2. The CDR3 length is 19 residues. Unmatched junction bases numbered 20, after V lost 5 bases and J lost 5 bases. Per the germline V gene, CDR1 is SGHAT and CDR2 is FQNNGV. CDR3 residues: CASSPQGLIAGGPGDEQYF. DNA of the CDR3: TGTGCCAGCAGCCCCCAAGGGTTAATAGCGGGAGGGCCGGGGGACGAGCAGTACTTC.

The V call is TRBV27, the J call TRBJ2-1; 11 bases are a match to TRBD2. With 10 bases clipped from V and 0 bases from J, the junction kept 11 bases outside the gene matches. The CDR3 covers 17 residues. Germline CDR1 MNHEY, CDR2 SMNVEV (reference sequence). CDR3 bases: TGTGCCACCGGATTTATAGCGGGGGGGTCCTCCTACAATGAGCAGTTCTTC. It yields the protein CATGFIAGGSSYNEQFF.

V and J are TRBV11-2 and TRBJ1-6, with D perhaps TRBD1 (5 bases). Per the germline V gene, CDR1 is SGHAT and CDR2 is FQNNGV. Trimming stripped 5 bases from V and 4 bases from J, with 12 bases between. The CDR3 is 15 amino acids. The CDR3 loop is CASSLRQGYNSPLHF. CDR3 coding DNA: TGTGCCAGCAGCCTAAGGCAGGGTTATAATTCACCCCTCCACTTT.

This chain's CDR3 is CASSQDILLTEAFF. The CDR3 bases are TGTGCCAGCAGCCAAGATATTTTGCTCACTGAAGCTTTCTTT. The chain recombines TRBV4-2 with TRBJ1-1; no firm D call. The CDR3 runs 14 residues. The ends were cut back, 0 bases at V and 4 bases at J, with 9 bases in the middle. Germline V gene lookup returns CDR1 LGHNA and CDR2 YNFKEQ.

This chain connects TRBV6-2 or TRBV6-3 to TRBJ2-1; D may be TRBD1 or TRBD2 (6 bases each). CDR1 is MNHEY, CDR2 SVGEGT, per germline. The CDR3 loop spans 17 amino acids. Trimming shortened V by 7 bases and J by 5 bases, and 24 bases separated the two germline ends. The CDR3 sequence: CASTEGPGAGYDNEQFF. CDR3 coding DNA: TGTGCCAGCACCGAGGGTCCGGGGGCCGGGTACGACAATGAGCAGTTCTTC.

In the case of this clonotype: Compared with germline, one end of the junction differs, possibly owing to a read error. The genes are TRBV7-9 and TRBJ1-6; weak D call: TRBD1 (6 bases). CDR3 size: 15 residues. Germline CDR1 SEHNR, CDR2 FQNEAQ (reference sequence). In nucleotides, the CDR3 is TGTGCCAGCAGCTCAGCGGGCAGGGGCGGATCACCCATCCACTTT. It yields the protein CASSSAGRGGSPIHF.

The V and J genes are TRBV18 and TRBJ1-6; D gene unclear. The CDR3 covers 16 residues. V lost 2 bases and J lost 4, with 12 bases in between. Germline CDR1 and CDR2: KGHSH and LQKENI. DNA of the CDR3: TGTGCCAGCTCACCAGTGCAGACCTTTTATAATTCACCCCTCCACTTT. The encoded protein is CASSPVQTFYNSPLHF.

The sample holds a few counts of this clonotype. This chain joins TRBV5-1 and TRBJ2-1; 8 bases fit TRBD2. The CDR3 length is 16 residues. V lost 4 bases to trimming and J lost 8 bases; unmatched junction nucleotides: 14. Germline CDR1 is SGHRS and CDR2 is YFSETQ. For the CDR3, the DNA is TGCGCCAGCAGCGGGACGGGACTAGTGGGGGTCCATGAGCAGTTCTTC. Protein: CASSGTGLVGVHEQFF.

The rearrangement links TRBV20-1 to TRBJ2-5; TRBD2 matches at 11 bases. J lost 5 bases, V lost 3 bases, and 5 bases had no gene match. CDR3 length: 14 amino acids. Germline V gene data show CDR1 as DFQATT and CDR2 as SNEGSKA (reference sequence). CDR3 sequence: CSARLLAGDETQYF. CDR3 in DNA: TGCAGTGCTAGGTTACTAGCGGGAGATGAGACCCAGTACTTC.

The V and J genes are TRBV4-1 and TRBJ1-1, with D possibly TRBD1 on 6 matching bases. Trimming took off 3 bases at V and 2 bases at J, with 16 bases between the two ends. Germline V gives CDR1 MGHRA, CDR2 YSYEKL. The CDR3 loop spans 16 amino acids. CDR3 DNA sequence: TGCGCCAGCAGCCATTCCTCGGGACAAACTAACACTGAAGCTTTCTTT. Protein sequence: CASSHSSGQTNTEAFF.

The V call is TRBV7-2, the J call TRBJ2-1; 8 bases fit TRBD2. Germline trimming cut 4 bases from V and 7 bases from J; bases unmatched to any gene: 6. The CDR3 sequence is 14 residues long. The germline V gene has CDR1 SGHTA and CDR2 FQGNSA. The CDR3 bases are TGTGCCAGCAGCTCGGGACTAGTGGATAATGAGCAGTTCTTC. This translates into CASSSGLVDNEQFF. Drawing the rest from reference TRBV7-2 and TRBJ2-1, the complete variable domain is GAGVSQSPSNKVTEKGKDVELRCDPISGHTALYWYRQSLGQGLEFLIYFQGNSAPDKSGLPSDRFSAERTGGSVSTLTIQRTQQEDSAVYLCASSSGLVDNEQFFGPGTRLTVL.

This sequence joins TRBV5-1 and TRBJ2-7; no clear D. V lost 0 bases to trimming and J lost 2 bases, with 15 bases between them. Per the germline V gene, CDR1 is SGHRS and CDR2 is YFSETQ. The CDR3 extends over 16 amino acids. This chain's CDR3 is CASSLEALTNTYEQYF. DNA for the CDR3: TGCGCCAGCAGCTTGGAGGCTCTAACTAATACCTACGAGCAGTACTTC.

This chain links TRBV6-2 or TRBV6-3 with TRBJ2-5; 9 bases agree with TRBD1. The V gene's germline CDR1 is MNHEY and CDR2 SVGEGT. This CDR3 is 13 amino acids long. J lost 5 bases, V lost 6 bases, and 4 bases had no gene match. The CDR3 reads CASRRGQGETQYF. The DNA for the CDR3 is TGTGCCAGCAGGAGAGGACAGGGGGAGACCCAGTACTTC.

Only one count was recorded for this clonotype. J is TRBJ2-2 and V is TRBV2, with a tentative D call TRBD1 (5 bases). The V and J ends lost 4 bases and 8 bases respectively, with 11 bases between them. The germline CDR1 and CDR2 sequences are SNHLY and FYNNEI. The CDR3 covers 13 residues. The CDR3 bases are TGTGCCAGCAGTGGCGTCAGGGAAGGGGAGCTGTTTTTT. Translated, it gives CASSGVREGELFF.

This clonotype was picked up one time. In DNA, the CDR3 is TGTGCCAGCAGCCCTGGTGTTCACAATGAGCAGTTCTTC. Translation gives CASSPGVHNEQFF. This rearrangement joins TRBV12-3 or TRBV12-4 to TRBJ2-1; D ambiguous. The CDR3 covers 13 residues. The germline V and J ends were trimmed by 6 bases and 5 bases, with 11 bases remaining between them.

Only a few counts were recorded for this clonotype. The CDR3 DNA reads TGTGCCAGCAGCTTTAGAGGACAGGGGGATCACAATGAGCAGTTCTTC. Protein: CASSFRGQGDHNEQFF. The chain combines TRBV7-8 with TRBJ2-1; 10 bases fit TRBD1. The junction had 7 bases not matched to a gene; V was cut back by 3 bases and J by 5 bases. The germline V gene encodes CDR1 SGHVS and CDR2 FQNEAQ. The CDR3 is 16 residues long.

This clonotype was seen a handful of times. The V gene is TRBV3-1, the J gene TRBJ2-7; 7 bases fit TRBD1. The CDR3 sequence is 12 residues long. Germline assignment: CDR1 LGHDT and CDR2 YNNKEL (reference sequence). V lost 8 bases and J lost 5; bases outside the gene matches: 6. For the CDR3, the DNA is TGTGCCAGCCGGGCAGGGGGTGACGAGCAGTACTTC. Translating it yields CASRAGGDEQYF.

This clonotype was seen more than once but under ten times. The chain uses TRBV4-3 and TRBJ1-4, with D unresolved. This CDR3 is 14 amino acids long. Germline V gene sequence: CDR1 LGHNA, CDR2 YSLEER. V was pared by 3 bases and J by 3 bases, with 8 bases between. The CDR3 is CASSQGGSNEKLFF. CDR3 DNA sequence: TGCGCCAGCAGCCAGGGAGGCTCTAATGAAAAACTGTTTTTT.

The chain is built from TRBV20-1 and TRBJ2-1; 13 bases align to TRBD2. This CDR3 contains 21 residues. CDR1 is DFQATT and CDR2 is SNEGSKA in the germline V gene (reference sequence). V shed 1 base, J shed 0 bases, and the junction held 15 bases outside the gene matches. In nucleotides, the CDR3 is TGCAGTGCTAGAGGTACGACTAGCGGGGGGCCGACCTACAGCTCCTACAATGAGCAGTTCTTC. This encodes CSARGTTSGGPTYSSYNEQFF.